Presented here are 27 T cell receptor beta chains from one specimen sequenced in a study of beta chain features in type 1 diabetes. The study's findings and limits: There was a moderate but significant shortening of TCRB CDR3s in all four CD4+ subsets of Type 1 diabetes patients.

These receptors have no identified antigens. Of the isolated RNA, all was reverse transcribed, and so the sequenced material was expressed TCRB transcripts. Measured with immunoSEQ multiplex PCR; TCRdb has only the in-frame clones, and not every one. The sample consists of more than 95,000 clones, approximately 15% of them appearing once. The sequencing sample was made of central memory CD4+ T cells from blood. The receptors derive from a man younger than 35 with type 1 diabetes.

The chain uses TRBV5-1 and TRBJ2-3; 12 bases are shared with TRBD1. The CDR3 sequence is 15 residues long. In germline, CDR1 is SGHRS, CDR2 YFSETQ. Trimming removed 4 bases from V and 5 bases from J; junction bases left unmatched: 5. CDR3 in amino acids: CASSAGQGAGDTQYF. The DNA for the CDR3 is TGCGCCAGCAGCGCGGGACAGGGGGCTGGAGATACGCAGTATTTT.

Details on this clone: Other nucleotide sequences in the sample specify the same CDR3. CDR3 bases: TGTGCCAGCTCACCTACGGAGAACACTGAAGCTTTCTTT. Residues: CASSPTENTEAFF. The chain is built from TRBV18 and TRBJ1-1; unclear D gene. The germline V gene has CDR1 KGHSH and CDR2 LQKENI. The ends were cut back, 3 bases at V and 1 base at J, with 6 bases in the middle. CDR3 length equals 13 residues.

This clone came up a few times. The chain is built from TRBV28 and TRBJ1-5; 7 positions match TRBD1. The junction had 3 bases not matched to a gene; V was cut back by 1 base and J by 0 bases. CDR3 length equals 16 residues. Germline lookup yields CDR1 MDHEN and CDR2 SYDVKM. The CDR3 DNA is TGTGCCAGCAGTTTATTGGGACAGCATAGCAATCAGCCCCAGCATTTT. As protein: CASSLLGQHSNQPQHF.

CDR3 residues: CASSVASGRNEQFF. The CDR3 nucleotides read TGTGCCAGCAGCGTAGCTAGCGGGAGGAATGAGCAGTTCTTC. The chain links TRBV9 to TRBJ2-1; 11 bases align to TRBD2. The CDR3 loop spans 14 amino acids. Losses at the gene ends were 0 bases for V and 7 bases for J; bases not matched to a gene: 0. CDR1 and CDR2 (germline): SGDLS, YYNGEE.

Comment on this clone: A read error may be the cause here, since a much bigger clone is one base away. The J gene is TRBJ2-2, the V gene TRBV5-1; D perhaps matches TRBD2 (6 bases). CDR3 length equals 15 residues. Germline V gene data show CDR1 as SGHRS and CDR2 as YFSETQ. V was trimmed by 3 bases and J by 4 bases, leaving 13 bases between them. CDR3 sequence reads: CASSWGGEGTGELFF. The CDR3 DNA is TGCGCCAGCAGCTGGGGCGGGGAAGGCACCGGGGAGCTGTTTTTT.

V gene TRBV29-1 combines with J gene TRBJ1-1; TRBD1 aligns across 7 bases. Trimming cost V 5 bases and J 8 bases; bases outside gene matches: 11. The CDR3 has 13 residues. Germline V gives CDR1 SQVTM, CDR2 ANQGSEA. The CDR3, as DNA: TGCAGCGTTCTTAAGACAGGGACGGAGGAAGCTTTCTTT. Residues: CSVLKTGTEEAFF.

This clone was observed a few times. The chain links TRBV5-1 to TRBJ2-1, with 10 bases lining up with TRBD2. Per the germline V gene, CDR1 is SGHRS and CDR2 is YFSETQ. Trimming removed 5 bases from V and 8 bases from J; junction bases left unmatched: 7. This CDR3 has 14 amino acids. DNA of the CDR3: TGCGCCAGCAGTCGGCTAGCGGGAGCGGATGAGCAGTTCTTC. It codes for CASSRLAGADEQFF.

This clone was recorded a few times. The V and J genes are TRBV7-9 and TRBJ2-5; possible D gene TRBD1, 5 bases. TRBJ2-7 explains the end of the DNA better; the J call may be wrong. Germline CDR1 SEHNR, CDR2 FQNEAQ (reference sequence). The CDR3 length is 12 residues. As DNA, the CDR3 is TGTGCCAGCAGCTCCAGGGTGACCGAGCAGTACTTC. Its protein product is CASSSRVTEQYF.

This sequence joins TRBV5-1 and TRBJ2-7; either TRBD1 or TRBD2 may supply D (6 bases each). From germline, CDR1 is SGHRS and CDR2 YFSETQ. Trimming pared 1 base from V and 0 bases from J, leaving 11 bases between. The CDR3 consists of 15 residues. The CDR3 region has the DNA TGCGCCAGCAGCTTGAGACAGGACTACTCCTACGAGCAGTACTTC. As protein: CASSLRQDYSYEQYF.

The chain employs TRBV6-6 and TRBJ2-2; 7 nucleotides align to TRBD1. J lost 4 bases, V lost 7 bases, and 3 bases had no gene match. The CDR3 sequence is 13 residues long. In germline, CDR1 is MNHNY, CDR2 SVGAGI (reference sequence). The CDR3 DNA reads as TGTGCCAGCATCTCAGGGGGCACCGGGGAGCTGTTTTTT. This gives the protein CASISGGTGELFF.

The rearrangement uses TRBV6-1 and TRBJ2-1; no firm D call. Trimming left V 2 bases short and J 5 bases short, with 7 bases between. Germline V lookup: CDR1 MNHNS, CDR2 SASEGT. The CDR3 spans 13 residues. CDR3 sequence: CASSERADNEQFF. The CDR3 coding sequence is TGTGCCAGCAGTGAAAGGGCAGACAATGAGCAGTTCTTC.

This clone was observed a few times. V gene TRBV29-1 combines with J gene TRBJ1-1; the D gene is possibly TRBD1 (6 bases). CDR3 length equals 12 residues. Looked up from germline, CDR1 is SQVTM and CDR2 is ANQGSEA. Trimming left V 6 bases short and J 3 bases short, with 11 bases between. The CDR3 loop reads CSVSQGDTEAFF. In nucleotides, the CDR3 is TGCAGCGTATCACAGGGAGACACTGAAGCTTTCTTT.

This clone was observed once. This chain connects TRBV6-5 to TRBJ2-3; no reliable D call. V dropped 7 bases and J dropped 0 bases, with 8 bases sitting between them. The CDR3 is 13 amino acids. The V gene's germline CDR1 is MNHEY and CDR2 SVGAGI. CDR3 sequence reads: CASNRASTDTQYF. The CDR3 DNA follows: TGTGCCAGCAACCGGGCCAGCACAGATACGCAGTATTTT.

The table lists this clone with many counts. J is TRBJ2-2 and V is TRBV9; 7 bases agree with TRBD1. The CDR3 totals 16 residues. The germline V gene encodes CDR1 SGDLS and CDR2 YYNGEE. V shed 4 bases and J 4 bases; nucleotides not matched to a gene: 10. The chain's CDR3 is CASSPPEGARTGELFF. The CDR3 region has the DNA TGTGCCAGCAGCCCTCCTGAGGGGGCTCGCACCGGGGAGCTGTTTTTT.

This clone has only a few counts. This sequence joins TRBV5-1 and TRBJ2-4, with unresolved D. This CDR3 has 13 amino acids. Germline V gives CDR1 SGHRS, CDR2 YFSETQ. Trimming took 2 bases from V and 2 from J, leaving 5 bases between them. CDR3 amino acids: CASSLTTKNIQYF. The CDR3 region has the DNA TGCGCCAGCAGCTTAACTACCAAAAACATTCAGTACTTC. The variable domain in full, completed from reference TRBV5-1 and TRBJ2-4, reads KAGVTQTPRYLIKTRGQQVTLSCSPISGHRSVSWYQQTPGQGLQFLFEYFSETQRNKGNFPGRFSGRQFSNSRSEMNVSTLELGDSALYLCASSLTTKNIQYFGAGTRLSVL.

This sequence joins TRBV2 and TRBJ2-7; D is uncertain. The CDR3 runs to 11 residues. V lost 6 bases, J lost 2 bases, and 5 bases lay in between. Germline assignment: CDR1 SNHLY and CDR2 FYNNEI. CDR3 loop: CASRGPYEQYF. Here the CDR3 DNA reads TGTGCCAGCAGGGGCCCCTACGAGCAGTACTTC. Looking up the rest from reference TRBV2 and TRBJ2-7 gives the full variable domain: EPEVTQTPSHQVTQMGQEVILRCVPISNHLYFYWYRQILGQKVEFLVSFYNNEISEKSEIFDDQFSVERPDGSNFTLKIRSTKLEDSAMYFCASRGPYEQYFGPGTRLTVT.

Only a few counts were recorded for this clone. The rearrangement joins TRBV30 to TRBJ2-3; the match to TRBD2 covers 13 bases. Germline trimming cut 3 bases from V and 3 bases from J; bases unmatched to any gene: 0. Germline V gene data show CDR1 as GTSNPN and CDR2 as SVGIG (reference sequence). This CDR3 comprises 14 residues. The CDR3 DNA reads as TGTGCCTGGAGACTAGCGGGAGGGACAGATACGCAGTATTTT. Translation: CAWRLAGGTDTQYF.

This clone was observed many times. The chain uses TRBV7-9 and TRBJ2-7; D gene unclear. CDR3 length equals 15 residues. Germline CDR1 is SEHNR and CDR2 is FQNEAQ (reference sequence). V was clipped by 1 base and J by 1 base, with 11 bases between them. This CDR3 reads CASSLVSDGSYEQYF. In DNA, the CDR3 is TGTGCCAGCAGCTTAGTCTCAGACGGTTCCTACGAGCAGTACTTC. Full variable domain (outside the CDR3, taken from reference TRBV7-9 and TRBJ2-7): DTGVSQNPRHKITKRGQNVTFRCDPISEHNRLYWYRQTLGQGPEFLTYFQNEAQLEKSRLLSDRFSAERPKGSFSTLEIQRTEQGDSAMYLCASSLVSDGSYEQYFGPGTRLTVT.

This clone was observed a handful of times. The chain links TRBV2 to TRBJ1-2, with a weak D call TRBD1 (5 bases). CDR1 is SNHLY, CDR2 FYNNEI, per germline. Trimming stripped 4 bases from V and 0 bases from J, with 9 bases between. The CDR3 covers 14 residues. The CDR3 coding sequence is TGTGCCAGCAGTGTCCTAGGGGCTAACTATGGCTACACCTTC. Its protein is CASSVLGANYGYTF.

J is TRBJ1-2 and V is TRBV27, with no clear D. The germline V and J ends were trimmed by 4 bases and 4 bases, with 16 bases remaining between them. The CDR3 spans 15 residues. CDR1 is MNHEY, CDR2 SMNVEV, per germline (reference sequence). CDR3 coding DNA: TGTGCCAGCAGTTCTACCCGGGAGAGGCCCTATGGCTACACCTTC. Translated, it gives CASSSTRERPYGYTF.

There are a few counts of this clone. The chain has TRBV2 and TRBJ2-5; 9 bases align to TRBD1. This CDR3 has 13 amino acids. With V trimmed by 7 bases and J by 5 bases, 5 bases remained unmatched. Germline-derived CDR1 and CDR2 are SNHLY and FYNNEI. The CDR3 reads CASMGTGRETQYF. The DNA for the CDR3 is TGTGCCAGCATGGGGACAGGGCGCGAGACCCAGTACTTC.

This clone was seen at least ten times. The genes are TRBV14 and TRBJ2-7, with TRBD2 identical over 7 bases. CDR1 is SGHDN, CDR2 FVKESK, per germline. This CDR3 region has 16 residues. With 4 bases clipped from V and 5 bases from J, the junction kept 14 bases outside the gene matches. The CDR3 sequence is CASSPPLGGRFDEQYF. Here the CDR3 DNA reads TGTGCCAGCAGCCCCCCATTAGGCGGGAGATTCGACGAGCAGTACTTC. Complete variable domain (other parts from reference TRBV14 and TRBJ2-7): EAGVTQFPSHSVIEKGQTVTLRCDPISGHDNLYWYRRVMGKEIKFLLHFVKESKQDESGMPNNRFLAERTGGTYSTLKVQPAELEDSGVYFCASSPPLGGRFDEQYFGPGTRLTVT.

This clone was counted only a few times. This chain links TRBV2 with TRBJ2-3, with D unclear. Germline V gene lookup returns CDR1 SNHLY and CDR2 FYNNEI. The V and J ends lost 0 bases and 3 bases respectively, with 4 bases between them. The CDR3 runs to 13 residues. The CDR3 loop is CASSEALTDTQYF. The CDR3 region has the DNA TGTGCCAGCAGTGAAGCGCTAACAGATACGCAGTATTTT.

This clone was seen a handful of times. A single base separates this from a much larger clone, so it may be a read error. Other DNA sequences in the same sample also yield this CDR3. The chain couples TRBV7-2 to TRBJ2-2, with TRBD1 identical over 9 bases. The CDR3 length is 15 residues. Germline V CDR1 and CDR2: SGHTA, FQGNSA. CDR3 DNA sequence: TGTGGCAGTATCTACGGGGGACAGGGAACCGGGGAGCTGTTTTTT. Translated, it gives CGSIYGGQGTGELFF.

The chain is built from TRBV7-2 and TRBJ2-1; D is unresolved. The CDR3 contains 16 residues. CDR1 and CDR2 from the germline V gene are SGHTA and FQGNSA. Trimming cost V 0 bases and J 5 bases, with 14 bases left between them. DNA of the CDR3: TGTGCCAGCAGCTTAGCACTTGCGGTTCCCCACAATGAGCAGTTCTTC. Its protein is CASSLALAVPHNEQFF.

The CDR3 spells CASSLSGMNTGELFF. The CDR3 DNA sequence: TGTGCCAGCAGTCTTAGCGGGATGAACACCGGGGAGCTGTTTTTT. The gene calls are TRBV28 and TRBJ2-2; 8 bases are a match to TRBD2. CDR3 length equals 15 residues. Germline-derived CDR1 and CDR2 are MDHEN and SYDVKM. V was clipped by 5 bases and J by 1 base; unmatched bases: 3.

This clone was seen at least ten times. The chain carries TRBV4-1 and TRBJ2-7, with D perhaps matching TRBD2 (6 bases). CDR1 and CDR2 (germline): MGHRA, YSYEKL. Trimming cost V 3 bases and J 2 bases, with 14 bases left between them. This CDR3 is built from 15 residues. In DNA form, the CDR3 reads TGCGCCAGCAGCCAGGGGCACGGAGGGCCCTACGAGCAGTACTTC. It codes for CASSQGHGGPYEQYF.